This TCR beta chain was profiled in a study of OX40 agonist ivuxolimab in advanced cancers. V was pared by 4 bases and J by 7 bases, with 17 bases between. This CDR3 is built from 14 residues. Germline loops: CDR1 SGHDT, CDR2 YYEEEE. This table comes from immunoSEQ multiplex PCR, and its TCRdb copy is limited to in-frame clones, with some not included. Among about 79,000 clones listed, 90% were seen once. The input for sequencing was CD4+ or CD8+ T cells sorted from blood, taken in a trial of the OX40 agonist ivuxolimab. The TCR sequence derives from an adult with an advanced solid tumor such as melanoma, head and neck, liver or kidney cancer. The chain carries TRBV5-6 and TRBJ1-2, with D unresolved. This CDR3 is CASSPRGRSGGYTF. Here the CDR3 DNA reads TGTGCCAGCAGCCCACGCGGCAGGAGCGGTGGCTACACCTTC.